This is a list of T cell receptor beta chains from one sample in a study of T cell responses to AZD1222 COVID-19 vaccine. Some clones are missing from TCRdb's copy, which holds only in-frame ones; the method was immunoSEQ multiplex PCR. The sample yields approximately 110,000 clones, roughly 90% seen once. The sequencing here drew on peripheral blood, taken on day 0 of AZD1222 vaccination. The receptors here all came from an adult in good health. CDR3s include the opening cysteine and the closing phenylalanine or tryptophan. A D gene is named only where the DNA matches it firmly. Rows may omit the clone size; those that give it use once, few, many or a size class.

J,V,D,size,length,CDR3,DNA
TRBJ1-1,TRBV7-8,.,.,12,CASSLVGPEAFF,TGTGCCAGCAGCTTAGTGGGTCCTGAAGCTTTCTTT
TRBJ2-1,TRBV19,.,.,14,CASSIGPQGGEQFF,TGTGCCAGTAGTATAGGACCACAGGGAGGTGAGCAGTTCTTC
TRBJ2-7,TRBV4-3,TRBD2,.,19,CASSRLAGGPESSSYEQYF,TGCGCCAGCAGCCGCCTAGCGGGAGGGCCCGAGTCGAGCTCCTACGAGCAGTACTTC
TRBJ2-5,TRBV20-1,.,.,11,CSVGVQETQYF,TGCAGTGTTGGCGTTCAAGAGACCCAGTACTTC
TRBJ2-1,TRBV7-2,.,.,15,CASSLHPGTSDEQFF,TGTGCCAGCAGCTTACACCCAGGGACAAGCGATGAGCAGTTCTTC
TRBJ1-2,TRBV7-2,TRBD1,.,16,CASSLAATGSVHGYTF,TGTGCCAGCAGCTTAGCGGCGACAGGGTCTGTGCATGGCTACACCTTC
TRBJ1-5,TRBV6-2/TRBV6-3,.,.,15,CASSSWQVSNQPQHF,TGTGCCAGCAGTTCCTGGCAGGTTAGCAATCAGCCCCAGCATTTT
TRBJ1-1,TRBV5-1,.,few,13,CASSPFPETEAFF,TGCGCCAGCTCACCCTTCCCTGAGACTGAAGCTTTCTTT
TRBJ1-5,TRBV13,.,.,15,CASSLAPDGNQPQHF,TGTGCCAGCAGCTTAGCACCCGACGGCAATCAGCCCCAGCATTTT
TRBJ2-7,TRBV19,TRBD1,.,15,CASSLGQAGVYEQYF,TGTGCCAGTAGTCTAGGACAGGCAGGGGTCTACGAGCAGTACTTC
TRBJ2-7,TRBV6-6,.,once,14,CASSYGGIGGEQYF,TGTGCCAGCAGTTACGGGGGCATCGGGGGCGAGCAGTACTTC
TRBJ2-3,TRBV11-3,.,.,15,CASSFSWISTDTQYF,TGTGCCAGCAGCTTTTCTTGGATTAGCACAGATACGCAGTATTTT
TRBJ1-5,TRBV21-1,.,.,18,CASSKGNTNAFSNQPQHF,TGTGCCAGCAGCAAAGGGAACACCAACGCTTTTAGCAATCAGCCCCAGCATTTT
TRBJ2-7,TRBV19,TRBD1,.,13,CASSRDSLSEQYF,TGTGCCAGTAGTCGGGACAGTTTATCCGAGCAGTACTTC
TRBJ2-1,TRBV5-4,.,.,12,CASRRDGGEQFF,TGTGCCAGCAGACGGGACGGCGGTGAGCAGTTCTTC
TRBJ2-5,TRBV7-2,.,.,15,CASSTRDRGPETQYF,TGTGCCAGCAGCACCCGGGACCGGGGGCCGGAGACCCAGTACTTC
TRBJ2-7,TRBV28,.,.,14,CASSHRDGTYEQYF,TGTGCCAGCAGTCACCGGGACGGAACCTACGAGCAGTACTTC
TRBJ2-5,TRBV7-3,.,.,13,CASSLRTTDSRHF,TGTGCCAGCAGCTTAAGGACTACAGACTCCCGGCACTTC
TRBJ1-2,TRBV7-5,.,.,14,CARSTGGLNYGYTF,TGTGCCAGAAGCACAGGGGGTCTTAACTATGGCTACACCTTC
TRBJ1-3,TRBV9,.,.,12,CASSLSGNTIYF,TGTGCCAGCAGCCTGTCTGGAAACACCATATATTTT
TRBJ2-3,TRBV7-9,.,.,13,CASSRDNGDTQYF,TGTGCCAGCAGCCGGGATAACGGGGATACGCAGTATTTT
TRBJ2-3,TRBV7-3,.,.,13,CASSRVGTDTQYF,TGTGCCAGCAGCCGTGTGGGCACAGATACGCAGTATTTT
TRBJ2-7,TRBV28,TRBD2,.,16,CASSLLSGRARSEQYF,TGTGCCAGCAGTTTACTTAGCGGGAGGGCCCGCTCCGAGCAGTACTTC
TRBJ1-3,TRBV2,TRBD1,.,11,CATGQGDTIYF,TGTGCCACCGGACAGGGAGACACCATATATTTT
TRBJ2-1,TRBV2,.,once,15,CASSVGWSSYNEQFF,TGTGCCAGCAGTGTTGGGTGGAGCTCCTACAATGAGCAGTTCTTC
TRBJ1-1,TRBV4-2,.,.,20,CASSRSSPGWRDTVNTEAFF,TGTGCCAGCAGCCGATCCTCCCCGGGTTGGAGAGATACCGTGAACACTGAAGCTTTCTTT
TRBJ2-1,TRBV28,.,.,14,CASSLAGSIDEQFF,TGTGCCAGCAGTTTAGCTGGGTCTATCGATGAGCAGTTCTTC
TRBJ2-5,TRBV23-1,.,.,15,CASSQSTGDVETQYF,TGCGCCAGCAGTCAATCCACCGGGGATGTGGAGACCCAGTACTTC
TRBJ2-5,TRBV5-1,.,.,11,CASSSQETQYF,TGCGCCAGCAGCTCACAAGAGACCCAGTACTTC
TRBJ2-3,TRBV5-8,TRBD2,.,14,CASNRRGVTDTQYF,TGTGCCAGCAACCGTCGGGGGGTCACAGATACGCAGTATTTT
TRBJ1-2,TRBV5-6,.,.,15,CASSTLLPEGDGYTF,TGTGCCAGCAGCACCCTCCTACCAGAGGGGGATGGCTACACCTTC
TRBJ1-1,TRBV7-3,.,.,13,CASSLWLNTEAFF,TGTGCCAGCAGCTTGTGGTTGAACACTGAAGCTTTCTTT
TRBJ2-2,TRBV7-2,.,.,14,CASSLGTSSGELFF,TGTGCCAGCAGCTTAGGTACTAGCTCCGGGGAGCTGTTTTTT
TRBJ1-4,TRBV5-6,.,.,14,CASSLVTTNEKLFF,TGTGCCAGCAGCTTGGTTACAACTAATGAAAAACTGTTTTTT
TRBJ2-3,TRBV2,TRBD1,.,16,CASRKGDRGSTDTQYF,TGTGCCAGCAGGAAGGGGGACAGGGGATCCACAGATACGCAGTATTTT
TRBJ2-1,TRBV7-9,TRBD1,.,16,CASSFAPGQGNNEQFF,TGTGCCAGCAGCTTTGCCCCGGGACAGGGTAACAATGAGCAGTTCTTC
TRBJ2-3,TRBV19,.,.,13,CASSNTRTDTQYF,TGTGCCAGTAGTAATACCCGCACAGATACGCAGTATTTT